Listed below are T cell receptor beta chains from one sample, sequenced in a study of T cells in Graves' hyperthyroidism and ophthalmopathy. TCRdb recomputed calls from the multiplex PCR reads with MiXCR, one row per CDR3 protein. The sample lists hundreds of thousands of distinct CDR3 sequences, approximately 13% occurring once. What was sequenced was blood. These receptors were collected from a woman in her thirties with Graves' hyperthyroidism that later progressed to Graves' ophthalmopathy. Both conserved end residues are part of each CDR3. The order of the fields is CDR3 length, J gene, clone size, D gene, V gene, CDR3 protein, CDR3 DNA. A D gene is named only where the DNA matches it firmly. Not every row has a clone size; where given, it reads once, few, many or a size class.

len: 16
j_gene: TRBJ1-2
abundance: -
d_gene: TRBD1
v_gene: TRBV4-2
CDR3aa: CASSQPGQGINYGYTF
CDR3nt: TGTGCCAGCAGCCAACCAGGACAGGGGATAAACTATGGCTACACCTTC

len: 19
j_gene: TRBJ2-2
abundance: many
d_gene: TRBD2
v_gene: TRBV3-1
CDR3aa: CASSSGLAGGPPNTGELFF
CDR3nt: TGTGCCAGCAGCTCGGGACTAGCGGGAGGGCCCCCCAACACCGGGGAGCTGTTTTTT

len: 14
j_gene: TRBJ1-2
abundance: -
d_gene: -
v_gene: TRBV27
CDR3aa: CASSPAPGSYGYTF
CDR3nt: TGTGCCAGCAGCCCCGCGCCAGGCTCTTATGGCTACACCTTC

len: 12
j_gene: TRBJ2-1
abundance: many
d_gene: -
v_gene: TRBV6-2/TRBV6-3
CDR3aa: CASGTPLGEQFF
CDR3nt: TGTGCCAGCGGGACGCCGCTGGGGGAGCAGTTCTTC

len: 15
j_gene: TRBJ1-3
abundance: many
d_gene: -
v_gene: TRBV27
CDR3aa: CASSITGSSGNTIYF
CDR3nt: TGTGCCAGCAGTATCACAGGGAGCTCTGGAAACACCATATATTTT

len: 16
j_gene: TRBJ1-2
abundance: many
d_gene: TRBD1
v_gene: TRBV28
CDR3aa: CASSLRQGARTYGYTF
CDR3nt: TGTGCCAGCAGTCTCCGACAGGGGGCCCGGACCTATGGCTACACCTTC

len: 16
j_gene: TRBJ1-3
abundance: -
d_gene: TRBD1
v_gene: TRBV7-2
CDR3aa: CASSREGAFSGNTIYF
CDR3nt: TGTGCCAGCAGCCGGGAGGGGGCTTTCTCTGGAAACACCATATATTTT

len: 14
j_gene: TRBJ2-3
abundance: many
d_gene: -
v_gene: TRBV6-5
CDR3aa: CASSYISTADTQYF
CDR3nt: TGTGCCAGCAGTTACATTTCAACGGCAGATACGCAGTATTTT

len: 15
j_gene: TRBJ2-7
abundance: -
d_gene: TRBD1
v_gene: TRBV27
CDR3aa: CASKDSGTGWDEQYF
CDR3nt: TGTGCCAGCAAGGATTCCGGGACAGGGTGGGACGAGCAGTACTTC

len: 12
j_gene: TRBJ2-1
abundance: few
d_gene: -
v_gene: TRBV19
CDR3aa: CASSIKGNEQFF
CDR3nt: TGTGCCAGTAGTATTAAGGGGAATGAGCAGTTCTTC

len: 15
j_gene: TRBJ2-1
abundance: -
d_gene: TRBD1
v_gene: TRBV9
CDR3aa: CASSVEGGSGNEQFF
CDR3nt: TGTGCCAGCAGCGTAGAAGGGGGCTCTGGGAATGAGCAGTTCTTC

len: 13
j_gene: TRBJ1-1
abundance: many
d_gene: -
v_gene: TRBV6-1
CDR3aa: CASSEGGGIQAFF
CDR3nt: TGTGCCAGCAGTGAAGGGGGAGGGATCCAAGCTTTCTTT

len: 15
j_gene: TRBJ2-7
abundance: -
d_gene: -
v_gene: TRBV20-1
CDR3aa: CSARDGREASGEQYF
CDR3nt: TGCAGTGCTAGAGATGGGCGGGAAGCTTCGGGTGAGCAGTACTTC

len: 15
j_gene: TRBJ1-1
abundance: many
d_gene: -
v_gene: TRBV11-2
CDR3aa: CASSSRRGGNTEAFF
CDR3nt: TGTGCCAGCAGCTCCAGGCGAGGGGGAAACACTGAAGCTTTCTTT

len: 14
j_gene: TRBJ2-7
abundance: many
d_gene: -
v_gene: TRBV4-2
CDR3aa: CASSQETATYEQYF
CDR3nt: TGTGCCAGCAGCCAAGAGACAGCTACCTACGAGCAGTACTTC

len: 16
j_gene: TRBJ2-1
abundance: few
d_gene: TRBD2
v_gene: TRBV19
CDR3aa: CASSVGTSFWGNEQFF
CDR3nt: TGTGCCAGTAGTGTTGGGACTAGCTTTTGGGGCAATGAGCAGTTCTTC